Below are 10 T cell receptor beta chains sequenced from a single sample in a study of blood T cell repertoires in COVID-19. Clones were sequenced by immunoSEQ multiplex PCR, and TCRdb holds only the in-frame ones, with some missing. The sample carries under 150,000 clones, about nine tenths recorded once. Sequencing input: peripheral blood. Source of these receptors: a human donor in a cohort sampled during active COVID-19.

J is TRBJ2-1 and V is TRBV6-2 or TRBV6-3; TRBD2 matches at 7 bases. This CDR3 comprises 14 residues. Germline V lookup: CDR1 MNHEY, CDR2 SVGEGT. With V trimmed by 0 bases and J by 9 bases, 5 bases remained unmatched. The CDR3 nucleotides are TGTGCCAGCAGTTACTCTGCCAGGGAGGGTGAGCAGTTCTTC. Its protein product is CASSYSAREGEQFF.

In this sample, this clone turned up a few times. The rearrangement links TRBV3-1 (or the pseudogene TRBV3-2) to TRBJ2-7; 7 positions agree with TRBD2. The V gene end was trimmed by 1 base and the J gene end by 0 bases; junction bases not matched to a gene: 3. The CDR3 covers 15 residues. From germline, CDR1 is LGHDT and CDR2 YNNKEL (reference sequence). In nucleotides, the CDR3 is TGTGCCAGCAGCCAAGGACTAGCAATCTCCTACGAGCAGTACTTC. It codes for CASSQGLAISYEQYF.

The chain links TRBV28 to TRBJ2-7; 14 bases match TRBD2. Germline trimming cut 6 bases from V and 4 bases from J; bases unmatched to any gene: 5. This CDR3 has 15 amino acids. Germline assignment: CDR1 MDHEN and CDR2 SYDVKM. In DNA, the CDR3 is TGTGCCAGCAGAATGACTAGCGGGAGGGCGTACGAGCAGTACTTC. Translating gives CASRMTSGRAYEQYF.

The chain combines TRBV15 with TRBJ2-4; 8 bases are shared with TRBD1. There are 15 residues in the CDR3. V lost 3 bases and J lost 5; bases outside the gene matches: 6. Per the germline V gene, CDR1 is LNHNV and CDR2 is YYDKDF (reference sequence). CDR3 amino acids: CATSSTGGRQNIQYF. CDR3 nucleotides: TGTGCCACCAGCAGCACAGGGGGTCGTCAAAACATTCAGTACTTC.

The rearrangement uses TRBV18 and TRBJ2-7, with no clear D. Germline V gene data show CDR1 as KGHSH and CDR2 as LQKENI. V lost 2 bases and J lost 6, with 14 bases in between. The CDR3 has 14 amino acids. This CDR3 is CASSPSGVAVEQYF. The DNA for the CDR3 is TGTGCCAGCTCACCATCCGGAGTAGCAGTCGAGCAGTACTTC. The full variable domain, with the rest looked up from reference TRBV18 and TRBJ2-7, is NAGVMQNPRHLVRRRGQEARLRCSPMKGHSHVYWYRQLPEEGLKFMVYLQKENIIDESGMPKERFSAEFPKEGPSILRIQQVVRGDSAAYFCASSPSGVAVEQYFGPGTRLTVT.

This chain joins TRBV7-9 and TRBJ2-2, with TRBD2 as a possible D gene (6 bases). There are 15 residues in the CDR3. Germline CDR1 reads SEHNR; CDR2 reads FQNEAQ (reference sequence). V dropped 5 bases and J dropped 7 bases, with 17 bases sitting between them. CDR3 nucleotides: TGTGCCAGCAGCCCGGTCGGAGGGAGCCGCGGGGAGCTGTTTTTT. This sequence encodes CASSPVGGSRGELFF.

This clone came up once. The V and J genes are TRBV18 and TRBJ2-5, with TRBD2 identical over 12 bases. V gave up 3 bases and J gave up 5 bases; unmatched junction bases: 7. Germline V gene lookup returns CDR1 KGHSH and CDR2 LQKENI. This CDR3 is 16 amino acids long. CDR3 residues: CASSPLAGGPLETQYF. CDR3 DNA: TGTGCCAGCTCACCTCTAGCGGGAGGGCCCTTGGAGACCCAGTACTTC.

The chain carries TRBV6-6 and TRBJ1-3; D is unclear. Between the trimmed V and J ends, which lost 2 bases and 3 bases, there was a span of 5 bases. The germline gives CDR1 MNHNY, CDR2 SVGAGI (reference sequence). This CDR3 contains 13 residues. Written as DNA, the CDR3 is TGTGCCAGCAGTTACGTCAGTGGAAACACCATATATTTT. Its protein product is CASSYVSGNTIYF.

This chain connects TRBV11-2 to TRBJ2-1; D is uncertain. Germline V gives CDR1 SGHAT, CDR2 FQNNGV. The V and J ends lost 4 bases and 7 bases respectively, with 14 bases between them. The CDR3 contains 14 residues. CDR3 amino acids: CASSSQRGENEQFF. DNA for the CDR3: TGTGCCAGCAGCTCCCAGCGAGGTGAGAATGAGCAGTTCTTC. Drawing the rest from reference TRBV11-2 and TRBJ2-1, the complete variable domain is EAGVAQSPRYKIIEKRQSVAFWCNPISGHATLYWYQQILGQGPKLLIQFQNNGVVDDSQLPKDRFSAERLKGVDSTLKIQPAKLEDSAVYLCASSSQRGENEQFFGPGTRLTVL.

In DNA, the CDR3 is TGTGCCAGCAGCGTAGGTGCCGTGACAGGTTCCTCTGGAAACACCATATATTTT. The encoded protein is CASSVGAVTGSSGNTIYF. V gene TRBV9 combines with J gene TRBJ1-3; maybe TRBD1 (6 bases). Trimming pared 0 bases from V and 0 bases from J, leaving 16 bases between. From germline, CDR1 is SGDLS and CDR2 YYNGEE. The CDR3 length is 18 residues.